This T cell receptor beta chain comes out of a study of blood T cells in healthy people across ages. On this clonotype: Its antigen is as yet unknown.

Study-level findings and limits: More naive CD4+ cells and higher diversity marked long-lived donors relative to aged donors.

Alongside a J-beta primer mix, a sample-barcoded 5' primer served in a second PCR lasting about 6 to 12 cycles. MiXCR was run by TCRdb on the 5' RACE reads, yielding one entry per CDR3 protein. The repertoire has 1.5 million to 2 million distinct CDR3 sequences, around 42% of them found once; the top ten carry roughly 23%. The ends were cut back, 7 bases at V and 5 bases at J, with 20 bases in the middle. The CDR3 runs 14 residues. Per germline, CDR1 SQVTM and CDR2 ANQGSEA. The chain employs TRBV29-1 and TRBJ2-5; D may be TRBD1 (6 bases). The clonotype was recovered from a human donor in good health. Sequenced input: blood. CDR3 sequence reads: CSATTGSGWETQYF. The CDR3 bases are TGCAGCGCTACGACAGGATCCGGGTGGGAGACCCAGTACTTC.